The entry below describes one TCR beta chain. As yet, its antigen is unknown. The germline gives CDR1 LNHDA, CDR2 SQIVND (reference sequence). The CDR3 spans 13 residues. V was clipped by 8 bases and J by 5 bases; unmatched bases: 4. Produced via immunoSEQ multiplex PCR; TCRdb's table is partial and in-frame only. Of some 190,000 clones listed, 75% to 90% are singletons. The sample is drawn from a study of T cell responses to AZD1222 COVID-19 vaccine. As for the study in general: Second-dose schedules of about 4 or about 12 weeks were combined.

Points from the study as a whole: With two AZD1222 doses given, Spike-specific TCR breadth and depth both rose. Among the donors, most were white British and more were female, and clonal diversity was possibly underestimated.

Sequencing used peripheral blood, obtained on day 0 of AZD1222 vaccination. This sequence originates from an adult in good health. The chain uses TRBV19 and TRBJ2-7; 12 nucleotides match TRBD1. In nucleotides, the CDR3 is TGTGCCAGTTCGGGACAGGGGGCCCACGAGCAGTACGTC. Encoded protein: CASSGQGAHEQYV.